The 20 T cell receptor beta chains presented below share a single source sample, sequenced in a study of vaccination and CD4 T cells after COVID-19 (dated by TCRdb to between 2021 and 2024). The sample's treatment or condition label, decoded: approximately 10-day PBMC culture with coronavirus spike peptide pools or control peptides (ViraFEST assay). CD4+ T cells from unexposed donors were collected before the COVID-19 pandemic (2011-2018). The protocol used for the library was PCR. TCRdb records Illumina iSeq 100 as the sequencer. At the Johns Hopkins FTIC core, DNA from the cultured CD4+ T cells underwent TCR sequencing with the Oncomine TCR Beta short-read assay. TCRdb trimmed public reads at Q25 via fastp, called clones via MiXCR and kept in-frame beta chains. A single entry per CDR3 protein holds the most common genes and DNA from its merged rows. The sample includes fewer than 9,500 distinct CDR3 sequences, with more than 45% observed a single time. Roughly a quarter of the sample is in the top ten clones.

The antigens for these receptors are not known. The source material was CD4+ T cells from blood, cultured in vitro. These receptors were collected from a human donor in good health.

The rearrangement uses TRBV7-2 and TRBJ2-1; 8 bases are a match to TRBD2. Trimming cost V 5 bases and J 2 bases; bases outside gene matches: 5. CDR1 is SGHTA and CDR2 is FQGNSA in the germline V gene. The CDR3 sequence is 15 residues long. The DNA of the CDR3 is TGTGCCAGCAGCACGACTAGCGCTACCTACAATGAGCAGTTCTTC. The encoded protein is CASSTTSATYNEQFF.

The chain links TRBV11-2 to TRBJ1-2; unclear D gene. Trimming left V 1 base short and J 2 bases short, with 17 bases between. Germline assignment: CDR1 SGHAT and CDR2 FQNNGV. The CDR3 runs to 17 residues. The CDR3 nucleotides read TGTGCCAGCAGCTTAGTGAAAGACCGATCCCTAAACTATGGCTACACCTTC. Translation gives CASSLVKDRSLNYGYTF. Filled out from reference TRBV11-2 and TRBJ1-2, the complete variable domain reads EAGVAQSPRYKIIEKRQSVAFWCNPISGHATLYWYQQILGQGPKLLIQFQNNGVVDDSQLPKDRFSAERLKGVDSTLKIQPAKLEDSAVYLCASSLVKDRSLNYGYTFGSGTRLTVV.

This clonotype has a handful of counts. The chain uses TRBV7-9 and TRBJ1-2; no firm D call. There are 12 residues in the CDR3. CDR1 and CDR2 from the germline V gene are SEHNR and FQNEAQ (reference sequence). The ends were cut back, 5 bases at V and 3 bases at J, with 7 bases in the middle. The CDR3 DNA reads TGTGCCAGCAGCCCAGAATACTATGGCTACACCTTC. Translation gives CASSPEYYGYTF.

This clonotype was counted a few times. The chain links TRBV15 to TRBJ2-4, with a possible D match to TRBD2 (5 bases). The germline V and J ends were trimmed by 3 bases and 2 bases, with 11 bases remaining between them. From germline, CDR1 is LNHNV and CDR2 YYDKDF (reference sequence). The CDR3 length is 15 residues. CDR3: CATSSPAGPKNIQYF. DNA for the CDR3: TGTGCCACCAGCAGCCCCGCGGGTCCCAAAAACATTCAGTACTTC.

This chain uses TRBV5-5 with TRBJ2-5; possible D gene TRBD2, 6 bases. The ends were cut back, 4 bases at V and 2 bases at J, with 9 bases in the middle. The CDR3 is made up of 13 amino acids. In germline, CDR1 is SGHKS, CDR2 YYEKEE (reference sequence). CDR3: CASSDGTQETQYF. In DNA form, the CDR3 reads TGTGCCAGCAGCGATGGGACTCAAGAGACCCAGTACTTC.

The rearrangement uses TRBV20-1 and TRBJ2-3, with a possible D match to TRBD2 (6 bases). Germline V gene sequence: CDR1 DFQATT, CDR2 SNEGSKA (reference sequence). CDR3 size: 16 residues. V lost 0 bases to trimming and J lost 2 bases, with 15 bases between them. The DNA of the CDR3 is TGCAGTGCTAGAGATCGCGCCGGGAGTGTCACAGATACGCAGTATTTT. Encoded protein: CSARDRAGSVTDTQYF.

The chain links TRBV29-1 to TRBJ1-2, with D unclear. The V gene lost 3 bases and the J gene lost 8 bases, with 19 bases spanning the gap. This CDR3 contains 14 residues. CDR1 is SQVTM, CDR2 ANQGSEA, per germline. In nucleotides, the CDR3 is TGCAGCGTTGATCTTGTCGTCGGCGGAGGAGGCTACACCTTC. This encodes CSVDLVVGGGGYTF.

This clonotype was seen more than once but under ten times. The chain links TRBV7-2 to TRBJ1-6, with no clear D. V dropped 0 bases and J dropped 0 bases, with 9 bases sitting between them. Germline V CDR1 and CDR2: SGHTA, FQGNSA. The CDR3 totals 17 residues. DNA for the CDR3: TGTGCCAGCAGCTTAGCGGGCGGAAGCTCCTATAATTCACCCCTCCACTTT. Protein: CASSLAGGSSYNSPLHF.

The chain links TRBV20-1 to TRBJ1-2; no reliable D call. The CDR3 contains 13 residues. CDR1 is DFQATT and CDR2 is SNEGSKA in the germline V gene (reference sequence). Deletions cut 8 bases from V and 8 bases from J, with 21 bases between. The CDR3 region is CSTPRTGTRGYTF. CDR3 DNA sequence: TGCAGTACACCGCGGACCGGTACTAGGGGCTACACCTTC.

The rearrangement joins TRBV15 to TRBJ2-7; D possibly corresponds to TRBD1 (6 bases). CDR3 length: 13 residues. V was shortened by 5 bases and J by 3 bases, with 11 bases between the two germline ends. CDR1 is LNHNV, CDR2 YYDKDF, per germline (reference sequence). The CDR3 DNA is TGTGCCACCAGCCTCCAGGGGTACTACGAGCAGTACTTC. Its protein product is CATSLQGYYEQYF.

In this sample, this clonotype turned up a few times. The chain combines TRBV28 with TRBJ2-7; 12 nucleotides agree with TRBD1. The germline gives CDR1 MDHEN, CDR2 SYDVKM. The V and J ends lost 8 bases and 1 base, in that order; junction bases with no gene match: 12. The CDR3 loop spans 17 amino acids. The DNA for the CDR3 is TGTGCCAGCCAGAGGGGACAGGGGGCGCTAGGATCCTACGAGCAGTACTTC. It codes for CASQRGQGALGSYEQYF.

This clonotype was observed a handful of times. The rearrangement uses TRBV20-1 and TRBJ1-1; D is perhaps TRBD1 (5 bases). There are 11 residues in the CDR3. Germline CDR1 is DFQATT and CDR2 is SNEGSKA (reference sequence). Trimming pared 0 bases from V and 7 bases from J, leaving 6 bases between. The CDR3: CSARDRGEAFF. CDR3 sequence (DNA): TGCAGTGCTAGAGATAGGGGTGAAGCTTTCTTT.

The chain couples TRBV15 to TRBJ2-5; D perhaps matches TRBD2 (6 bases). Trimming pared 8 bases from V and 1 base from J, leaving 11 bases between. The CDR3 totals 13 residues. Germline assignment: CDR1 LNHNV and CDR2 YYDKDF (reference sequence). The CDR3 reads CATEPGGQETQYF. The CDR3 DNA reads TGTGCCACCGAACCCGGGGGCCAAGAGACCCAGTACTTC.

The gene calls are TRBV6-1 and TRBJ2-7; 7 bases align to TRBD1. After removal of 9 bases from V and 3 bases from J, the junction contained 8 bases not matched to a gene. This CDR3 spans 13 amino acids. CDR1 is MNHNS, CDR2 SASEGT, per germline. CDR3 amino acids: CASYRGLGYEQYF. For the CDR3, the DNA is TGTGCCAGTTACAGGGGCCTTGGCTACGAGCAGTACTTC.

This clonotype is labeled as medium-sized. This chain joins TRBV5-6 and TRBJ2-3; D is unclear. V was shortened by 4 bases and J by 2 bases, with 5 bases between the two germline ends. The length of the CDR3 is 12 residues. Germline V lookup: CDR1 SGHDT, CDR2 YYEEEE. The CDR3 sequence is CASSPTTDTQYF. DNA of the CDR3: TGTGCCAGCAGCCCCACCACAGATACGCAGTATTTT.

CDR3 sequence (DNA): TGTGCCAGCAGTTACTCGAGAGGGTCGTACGAGCAGTACTTC. This gives the protein CASSYSRGSYEQYF. The chain combines TRBV6-5 with TRBJ2-7; D possibly corresponds to TRBD2 (5 bases). Germline CDR1 is MNHEY and CDR2 is SVGAGI. The CDR3 consists of 14 residues. Trimming took 0 bases from V and 4 from J, leaving 10 bases between them.

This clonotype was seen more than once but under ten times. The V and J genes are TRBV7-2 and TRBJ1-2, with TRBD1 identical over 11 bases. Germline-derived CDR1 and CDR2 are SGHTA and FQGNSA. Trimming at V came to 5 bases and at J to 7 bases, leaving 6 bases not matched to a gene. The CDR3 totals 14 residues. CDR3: CASSQDRGLGGYTF. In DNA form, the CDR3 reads TGTGCCAGCAGCCAGGACAGGGGGCTTGGTGGCTACACCTTC.

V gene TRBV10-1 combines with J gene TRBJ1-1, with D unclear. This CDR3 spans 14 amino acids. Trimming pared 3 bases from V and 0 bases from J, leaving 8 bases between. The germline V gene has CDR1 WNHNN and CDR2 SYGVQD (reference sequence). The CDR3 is CASSDPALNTEAFF. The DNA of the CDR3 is TGCGCCAGCAGTGACCCGGCTTTGAACACTGAAGCTTTCTTT.

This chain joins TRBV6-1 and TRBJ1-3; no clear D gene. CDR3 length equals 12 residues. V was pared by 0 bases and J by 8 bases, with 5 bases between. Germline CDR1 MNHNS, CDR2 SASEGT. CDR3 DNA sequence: TGTGCCAGCAGTGAAGCTTTGGACACCATATATTTT. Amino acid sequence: CASSEALDTIYF.

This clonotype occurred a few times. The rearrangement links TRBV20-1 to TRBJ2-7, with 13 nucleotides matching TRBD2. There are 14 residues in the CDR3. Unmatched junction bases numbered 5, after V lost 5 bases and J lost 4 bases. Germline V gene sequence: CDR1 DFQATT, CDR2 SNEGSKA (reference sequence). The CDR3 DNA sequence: TGCAGTGCTCCCTGGACTAGCGGGAGTTACGAGCAGTACTTC. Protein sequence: CSAPWTSGSYEQYF.